This T cell receptor beta chain was found in a study of PD-L1 blockade in urothelial cancer. Study background: About 90% of the 29 patients were males with bladder-origin urothelial cancer. Analyzed time points were 3 weeks (second dose) and 6 weeks after therapy began.

This clone came up once. Antigen unknown. The time point denotes: pretreatment peripheral blood. The method was immunoSEQ multiplex PCR; TCRdb's version includes in-frame clones alone and lacks a portion of them. This table holds about 81,000 clones, around 81% found once. Whole-study results and caveats: Patients with durable benefit had greater blood expansion of tumor-associated TCR clones 3 weeks into treatment.

The CDR3 is 14 amino acids. The V end lost 1 base, the J end lost 0 bases, and 6 bases lay between the germline ends. In germline, CDR1 is SGHAT, CDR2 FQNNGV. The receptor was isolated from a middle-aged man with urothelial cancer. The sample was PBMCs, taken around atezolizumab (anti-PD-L1) treatment. This sequence joins TRBV11-2 and TRBJ1-1; D gene ambiguous. CDR3 protein: CASSLVSLNTEAFF. In DNA form, the CDR3 reads TGTGCCAGCAGCTTAGTTAGTCTGAACACTGAAGCTTTCTTT.